This T cell receptor beta chain was captured in a study of CD8 T cells in Susac syndrome. Random hexamers were used to reverse transcribe the RNA input (roughly 0.5 to 1 ug). TCRdb re-analysed the immunoSEQ multiplex PCR reads in MiXCR, keeping a single row per CDR3 protein. The sample yields about 240,000 distinct CDR3 sequences, about 96% seen once. CDR1 is DFQATT, CDR2 SNEGSKA, per germline (reference sequence). With 3 bases removed from V and 3 bases from J, the gap between germline ends came to 18 bases. CDR3 length: 15 residues. The gene calls are TRBV20-1 and TRBJ2-7; D may correspond to TRBD1 or TRBD2 (5 bases each). The receptor was derived from a human donor with Susac syndrome. Material: CD4+ T cells from PBMCs. The CDR3 reads CSASGGAQVLYEQYF. The CDR3 DNA reads TGCAGTGCTAGTGGGGGAGCTCAGGTACTCTACGAGCAGTACTTC.